What follows is one T cell receptor beta chain and its context. From germline, CDR1 is LNHDA and CDR2 SQIVND (reference sequence). This CDR3 is 13 amino acids long. Deletions cut 7 bases from V and 5 bases from J, with 14 bases between. The method was immunoSEQ multiplex PCR; TCRdb's version includes in-frame clones alone and lacks a portion of them. The repertoire holds 150,000 to 200,000 clones, with 84% as singletons. The record originates from a study of blood T cell repertoires in COVID-19. The genes are TRBV19 and TRBJ2-5; perhaps TRBD2 as D (5 bases). The receptor was derived from a woman in her seventies with COVID-19, enrolled during active disease. The material sequenced was peripheral blood. CDR3 region: CASMRAPRETQYF. DNA for the CDR3: TGTGCCAGTATGAGGGCCCCGAGGGAGACCCAGTACTTC. Looking up the rest from reference TRBV19 and TRBJ2-5 gives the full variable domain: DGGITQSPKYLFRKEGQNVTLSCEQNLNHDAMYWYRQDPGQGLRLIYYSQIVNDFQKGDIAEGYSVSREKKESFPLTVTSAQKNPTAFYLCASMRAPRETQYFGPGTRLLVL.